This is a list of T cell receptor beta chains from one sample in a study of blood T cell repertoires in COVID-19. Produced via immunoSEQ multiplex PCR; TCRdb's table is partial and in-frame only. The data show 71,000 or so clones, 85% to 90% seen once. Sequencing used peripheral blood. All receptors come from an elderly man in a cohort sampled during active COVID-19. Each CDR3 is given with its conserved first and last residue. Each record gives: D gene, V gene, J gene, clone size, CDR3 protein, CDR3 DNA. A D gene is named only where the DNA matches it firmly. The size field is filled for only some rows; it gives once, few, many or a size class.

TRBD1	TRBV2	TRBJ1-5	NA	CASRRFDRGNQPQHF	TGTGCCAGCAGGCGTTTCGACAGGGGAAATCAGCCCCAGCATTTT
TRBD1	TRBV28	TRBJ1-2	NA	CASSPPGQDALWRGYTF	TGTGCCAGCAGTCCCCCGGGACAGGACGCCCTGTGGCGGGGCTACACCTTC
NA	TRBV12-3/TRBV12-4	TRBJ2-7	NA	CASSAGPTEQYF	TGTGCCAGCAGCGCAGGGCCTACGGAGCAGTACTTC
NA	TRBV5-1	TRBJ2-5	NA	CASSLAGQKQETQYF	TGCGCCAGCAGCTTGGCAGGTCAAAAACAAGAGACCCAGTACTTC
TRBD2	TRBV19	TRBJ2-2	NA	CASTSPASGGAGRNGELFF	TGTGCCAGTACCTCGCCGGCTAGCGGGGGGGCCGGAAGAAACGGGGAGCTGTTTTTT
TRBD1	TRBV7-2	TRBJ1-1	NA	CASSLVGQGKAFF	TGTGCCAGCAGCTTAGTGGGACAGGGTAAGGCTTTCTTT
TRBD1	TRBV5-1	TRBJ2-5	NA	CASMGQGARETQYF	TGCGCCAGCATGGGACAGGGGGCCCGAGAGACCCAGTACTTC
NA	TRBV10-3	TRBJ1-1	few	CATLDRENTEAFF	TGTGCCACATTGGACAGAGAAAACACTGAAGCTTTCTTT
NA	TRBV10-3	TRBJ1-3	NA	CATLWGDSGNTIYF	TGTGCCACCCTTTGGGGAGACTCTGGAAACACCATATATTTT
NA	TRBV7-2	TRBJ1-6	NA	CASSQDSYNSPLHF	TGTGCCAGCAGCCAGGACAGTTACAATTCACCCCTCCACTTT
NA	TRBV5-5	TRBJ1-6	few	CASSLGQGSFSPLHF	TGTGCCAGCAGCTTGGGTCAGGGGAGTTTCTCACCCCTCCACTTT
NA	TRBV20-1	TRBJ2-1	once	CSARDGTEQFF	TGCAGTGCTAGAGATGGGACAGAGCAGTTCTTC
NA	TRBV3-1/TRBV3-2	TRBJ1-3	NA	CASSLNSGNTIYF	TGTGCCAGCAGCCTAAACTCTGGAAACACCATATATTTT
TRBD2	TRBV27	TRBJ2-3	NA	CASSTAGLAGSTDTQYF	TGTGCCAGCAGTACGGCGGGACTAGCGGGGAGCACAGATACGCAGTATTTT
TRBD1	TRBV7-8	TRBJ1-5	NA	CASSLYRVRTGDQPQHF	TGTGCCAGCAGCTTATATCGAGTTCGGACAGGTGATCAGCCCCAGCATTTT
NA	TRBV7-2	TRBJ2-2	once	CASSPGTNTGELFF	TGTGCCAGCAGCCCGGGGACAAACACCGGGGAGCTGTTTTTT
NA	TRBV28	TRBJ2-2	NA	CASTPTGRGTGELFF	TGTGCCAGCACCCCTACCGGTAGGGGCACCGGGGAGCTGTTTTTT